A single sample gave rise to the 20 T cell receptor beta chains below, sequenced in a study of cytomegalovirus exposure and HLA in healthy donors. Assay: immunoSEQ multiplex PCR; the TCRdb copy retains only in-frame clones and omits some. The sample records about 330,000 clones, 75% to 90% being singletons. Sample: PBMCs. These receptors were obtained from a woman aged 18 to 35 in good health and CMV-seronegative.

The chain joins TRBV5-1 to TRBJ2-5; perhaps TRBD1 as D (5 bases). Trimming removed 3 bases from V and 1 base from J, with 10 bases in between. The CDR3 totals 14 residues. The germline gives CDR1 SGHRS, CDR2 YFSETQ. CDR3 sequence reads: CASSSQTVQETQYF. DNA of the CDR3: TGCGCCAGCAGCTCGCAGACAGTCCAAGAGACCCAGTACTTC.

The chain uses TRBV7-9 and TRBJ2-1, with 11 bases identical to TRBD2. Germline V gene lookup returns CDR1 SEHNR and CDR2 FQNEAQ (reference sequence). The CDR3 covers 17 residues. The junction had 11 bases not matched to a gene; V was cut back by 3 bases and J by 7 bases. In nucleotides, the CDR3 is TGTGCCAGCAGCTTCGAAATACTAGCGGGAGTGGAGAATGAGCAGTTCTTC. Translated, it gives CASSFEILAGVENEQFF.

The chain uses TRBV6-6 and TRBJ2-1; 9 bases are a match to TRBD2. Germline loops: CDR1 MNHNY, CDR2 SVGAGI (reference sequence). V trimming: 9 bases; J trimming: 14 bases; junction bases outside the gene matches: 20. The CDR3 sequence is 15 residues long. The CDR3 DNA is TGTGCCAGTCGTACTAGCCGCGGACTAGCGTTTACGGAGTTCTTC. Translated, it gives CASRTSRGLAFTEFF.

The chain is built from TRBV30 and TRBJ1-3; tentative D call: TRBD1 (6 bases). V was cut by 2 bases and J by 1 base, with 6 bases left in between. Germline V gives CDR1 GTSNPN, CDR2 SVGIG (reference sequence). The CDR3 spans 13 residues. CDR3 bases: TGTGCCTGGAGTCAGGGGTCTGGAAACACCATATATTTT. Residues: CAWSQGSGNTIYF.

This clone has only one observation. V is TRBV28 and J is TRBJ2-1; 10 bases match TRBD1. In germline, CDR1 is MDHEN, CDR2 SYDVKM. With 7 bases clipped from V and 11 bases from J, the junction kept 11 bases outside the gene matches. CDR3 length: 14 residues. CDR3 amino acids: CASIRTGGGGKQFF. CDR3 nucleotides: TGTGCCAGCATTCGGACAGGGGGTGGCGGCAAGCAGTTCTTC. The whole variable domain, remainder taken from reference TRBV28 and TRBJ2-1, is DVKVTQSSRYLVKRTGEKVFLECVQDMDHENMFWYRQDPGLGLRLIYFSYDVKMKEKGDIPEGYSVSREKKERFSLILESASTNQTSMYLCASIRTGGGGKQFFGPGTRLTVL.

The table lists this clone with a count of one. CDR3: CASSLAPAGAGELFF. CDR3 nucleotides: TGCGCCAGCAGCTTGGCCCCAGCGGGAGCCGGGGAGCTGTTTTTT. The chain joins TRBV5-1 to TRBJ2-2; TRBD2 matches 8 bases. The CDR3 length is 15 residues. Germline CDR1 is SGHRS and CDR2 is YFSETQ. V trimming: 0 bases; J trimming: 6 bases; junction bases outside the gene matches: 4.

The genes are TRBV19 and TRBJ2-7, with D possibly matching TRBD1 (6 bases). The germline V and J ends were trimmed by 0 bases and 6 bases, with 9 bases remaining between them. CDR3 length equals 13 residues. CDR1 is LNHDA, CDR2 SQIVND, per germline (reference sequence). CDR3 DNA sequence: TGTGCCAGTAGTATAGAGACAGGAGCCGAGCAGTACTTC. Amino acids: CASSIETGAEQYF.

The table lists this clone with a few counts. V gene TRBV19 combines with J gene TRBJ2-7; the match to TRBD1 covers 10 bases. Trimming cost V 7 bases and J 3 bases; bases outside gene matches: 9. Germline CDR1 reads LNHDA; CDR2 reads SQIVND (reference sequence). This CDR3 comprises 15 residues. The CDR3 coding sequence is TGTGCCAGTACCCCCGGGACAGGGGCGATCTACGAGCAGTACTTC. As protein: CASTPGTGAIYEQYF.

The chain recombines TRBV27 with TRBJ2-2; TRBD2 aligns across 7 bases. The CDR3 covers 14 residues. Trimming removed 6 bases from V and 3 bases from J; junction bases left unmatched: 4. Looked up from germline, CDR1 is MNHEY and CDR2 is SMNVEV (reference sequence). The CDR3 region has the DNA TGTGCCAGCAGGGTAGCGGGTCACACCGGGGAGCTGTTTTTT. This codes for CASRVAGHTGELFF.

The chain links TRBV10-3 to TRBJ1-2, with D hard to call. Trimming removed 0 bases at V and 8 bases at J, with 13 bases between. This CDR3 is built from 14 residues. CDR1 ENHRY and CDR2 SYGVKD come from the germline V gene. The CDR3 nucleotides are TGTGCCATCAGTGAGTCCTACGGGGAGGGAGGCTACACCTTC. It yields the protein CAISESYGEGGYTF.

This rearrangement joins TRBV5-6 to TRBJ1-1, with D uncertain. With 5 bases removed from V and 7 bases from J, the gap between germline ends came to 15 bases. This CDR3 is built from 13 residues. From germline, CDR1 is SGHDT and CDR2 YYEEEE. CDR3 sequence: CASSRPLGGEAFF. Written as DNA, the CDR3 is TGTGCCAGCAGTCGCCCCCTAGGTGGTGAAGCTTTCTTT.

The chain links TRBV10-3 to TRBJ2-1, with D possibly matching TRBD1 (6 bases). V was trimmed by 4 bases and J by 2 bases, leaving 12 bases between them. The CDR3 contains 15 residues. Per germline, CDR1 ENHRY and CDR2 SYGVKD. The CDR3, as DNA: TGTGCCATCAGTGGGAGACAGGAACCCTACAATGAGCAGTTCTTC. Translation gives CAISGRQEPYNEQFF.

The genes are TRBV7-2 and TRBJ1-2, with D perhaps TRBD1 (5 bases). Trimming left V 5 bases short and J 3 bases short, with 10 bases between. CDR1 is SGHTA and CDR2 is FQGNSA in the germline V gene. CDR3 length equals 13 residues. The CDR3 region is CASSIDSYYGYTF. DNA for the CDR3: TGTGCCAGCAGCATTGACAGCTACTATGGCTACACCTTC. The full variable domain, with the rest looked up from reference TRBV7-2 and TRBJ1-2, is GAGVSQSPSNKVTEKGKDVELRCDPISGHTALYWYRQSLGQGLEFLIYFQGNSAPDKSGLPSDRFSAERTGGSVSTLTIQRTQQEDSAVYLCASSIDSYYGYTFGSGTRLTVV.

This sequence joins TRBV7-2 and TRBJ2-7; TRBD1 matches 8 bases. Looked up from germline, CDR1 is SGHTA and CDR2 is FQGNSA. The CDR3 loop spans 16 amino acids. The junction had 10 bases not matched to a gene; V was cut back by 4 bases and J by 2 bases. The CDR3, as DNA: TGTGCCAGCAGCTCAGCCAGGGGGCCACTACCCTACGAGCAGTACTTC. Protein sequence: CASSSARGPLPYEQYF.

As DNA, the CDR3 is TGTGCCAGCAGCCGCCGGGGACTAGCGGGAGAGTACAATGAGCAGTTCTTC. Its translation is CASSRRGLAGEYNEQFF. V and J are TRBV27 and TRBJ2-1; 14 positions match TRBD2. Germline V lookup: CDR1 MNHEY, CDR2 SMNVEV (reference sequence). J lost 4 bases, V lost 6 bases, and 8 bases had no gene match. This CDR3 has 17 residues.

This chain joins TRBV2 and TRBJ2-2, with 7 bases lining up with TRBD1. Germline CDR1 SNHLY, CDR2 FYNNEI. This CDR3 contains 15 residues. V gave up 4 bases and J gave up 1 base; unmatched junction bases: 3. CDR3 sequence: CASSGQGWNTGELFF. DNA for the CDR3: TGTGCCAGCAGTGGACAGGGATGGAACACCGGGGAGCTGTTTTTT.

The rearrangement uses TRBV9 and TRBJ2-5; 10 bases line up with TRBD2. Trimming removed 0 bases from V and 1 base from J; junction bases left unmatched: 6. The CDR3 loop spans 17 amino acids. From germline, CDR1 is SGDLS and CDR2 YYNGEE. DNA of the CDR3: TGTGCCAGCAGCGTAGCGGCTAGCGGGAGCCTCCAAGAGACCCAGTACTTC. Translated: CASSVAASGSLQETQYF. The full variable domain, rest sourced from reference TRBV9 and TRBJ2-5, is DSGVTQTPKHLITATGQRVTLRCSPRSGDLSVYWYQQSLDQGLQFLIQYYNGEERAKGNILERFSAQQFPDLHSELNLSSLELGDSALYFCASSVAASGSLQETQYFGPGTRLLVL.

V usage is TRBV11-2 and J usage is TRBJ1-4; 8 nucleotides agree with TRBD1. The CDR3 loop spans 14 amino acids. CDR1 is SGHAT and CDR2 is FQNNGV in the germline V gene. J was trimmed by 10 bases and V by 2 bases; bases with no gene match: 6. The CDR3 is CASSLRTGSGKLFF. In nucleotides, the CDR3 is TGTGCCAGCAGCTTACGGACAGGGTCCGGAAAACTGTTTTTT. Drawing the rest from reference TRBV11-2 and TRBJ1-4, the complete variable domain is EAGVAQSPRYKIIEKRQSVAFWCNPISGHATLYWYQQILGQGPKLLIQFQNNGVVDDSQLPKDRFSAERLKGVDSTLKIQPAKLEDSAVYLCASSLRTGSGKLFFGSGTQLSVL.

Here the CDR3 reads CASRAAGATYEQYF. CDR3 DNA sequence: TGTGCCAGCAGGGCGGCAGGGGCCACCTACGAGCAGTACTTC. This chain connects TRBV6-5 to TRBJ2-7; a weak D match, TRBD1 (6 bases). The CDR3 runs 14 residues. The germline V gene has CDR1 MNHEY and CDR2 SVGAGI. V lost 6 bases and J lost 2, with 14 bases in between.

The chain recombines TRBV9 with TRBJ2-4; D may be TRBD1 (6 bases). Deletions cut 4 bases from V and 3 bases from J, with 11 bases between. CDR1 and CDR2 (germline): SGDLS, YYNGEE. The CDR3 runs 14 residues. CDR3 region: CASSPGAGKNIQYF. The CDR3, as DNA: TGTGCCAGCAGCCCAGGGGCGGGCAAAAACATTCAGTACTTC.